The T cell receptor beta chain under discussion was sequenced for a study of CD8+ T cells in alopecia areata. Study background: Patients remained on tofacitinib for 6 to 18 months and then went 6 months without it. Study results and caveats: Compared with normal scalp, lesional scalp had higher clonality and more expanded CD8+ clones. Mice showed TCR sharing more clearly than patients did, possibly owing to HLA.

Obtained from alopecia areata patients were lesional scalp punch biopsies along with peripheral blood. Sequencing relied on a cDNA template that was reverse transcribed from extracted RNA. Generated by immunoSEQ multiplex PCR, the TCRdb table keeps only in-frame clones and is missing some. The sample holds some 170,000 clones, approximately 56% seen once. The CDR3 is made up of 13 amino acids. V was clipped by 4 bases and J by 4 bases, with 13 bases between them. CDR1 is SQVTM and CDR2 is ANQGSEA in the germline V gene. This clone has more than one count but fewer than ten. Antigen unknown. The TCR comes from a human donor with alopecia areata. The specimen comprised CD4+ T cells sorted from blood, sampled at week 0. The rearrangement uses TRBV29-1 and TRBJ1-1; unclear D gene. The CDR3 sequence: CSVGGGQITEAFF. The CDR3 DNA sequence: TGCAGCGTTGGAGGCGGTCAGATCACTGAAGCTTTCTTT.